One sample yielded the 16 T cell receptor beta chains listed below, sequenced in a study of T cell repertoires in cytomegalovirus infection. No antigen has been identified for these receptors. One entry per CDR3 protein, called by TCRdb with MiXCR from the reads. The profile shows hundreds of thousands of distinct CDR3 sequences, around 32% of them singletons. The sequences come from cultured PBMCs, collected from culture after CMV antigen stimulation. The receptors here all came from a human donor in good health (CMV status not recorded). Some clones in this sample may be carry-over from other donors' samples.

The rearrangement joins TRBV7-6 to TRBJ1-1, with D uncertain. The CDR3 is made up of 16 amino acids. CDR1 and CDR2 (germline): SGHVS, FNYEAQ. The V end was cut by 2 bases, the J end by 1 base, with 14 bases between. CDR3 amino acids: CASSLKGGSTNTEAFF. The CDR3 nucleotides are TGTGCCAGCAGCTTAAAGGGAGGTAGTACGAACACTGAAGCTTTCTTT.

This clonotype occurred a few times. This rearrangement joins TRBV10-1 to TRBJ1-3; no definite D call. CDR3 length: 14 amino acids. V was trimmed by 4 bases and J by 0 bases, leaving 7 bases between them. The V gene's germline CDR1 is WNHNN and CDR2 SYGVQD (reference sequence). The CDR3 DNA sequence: TGCGCCAGCAGTGGAGTGGACTCTGGAAACACCATATATTTT. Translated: CASSGVDSGNTIYF.

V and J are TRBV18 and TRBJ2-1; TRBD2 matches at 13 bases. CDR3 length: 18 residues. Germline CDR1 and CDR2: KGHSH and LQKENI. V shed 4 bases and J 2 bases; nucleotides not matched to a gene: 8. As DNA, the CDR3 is TGTGCCAGCTCACGGACGTCCGGGACTAGCGGGACCTACAATGAGCAGTTCTTC. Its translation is CASSRTSGTSGTYNEQFF.

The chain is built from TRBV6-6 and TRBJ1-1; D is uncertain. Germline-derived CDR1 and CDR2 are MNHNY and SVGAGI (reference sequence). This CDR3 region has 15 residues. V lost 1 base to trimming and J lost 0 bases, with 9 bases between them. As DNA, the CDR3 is TGTGCCAGCAGTTACTGGGAATACATGAACACTGAAGCTTTCTTT. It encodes CASSYWEYMNTEAFF.

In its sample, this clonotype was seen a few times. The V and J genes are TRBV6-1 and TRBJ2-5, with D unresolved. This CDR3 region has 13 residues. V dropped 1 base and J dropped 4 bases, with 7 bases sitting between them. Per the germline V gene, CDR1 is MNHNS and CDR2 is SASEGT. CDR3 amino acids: CASSEVRAETQYF. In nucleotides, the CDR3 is TGTGCCAGCAGTGAAGTCCGAGCAGAGACCCAGTACTTC.

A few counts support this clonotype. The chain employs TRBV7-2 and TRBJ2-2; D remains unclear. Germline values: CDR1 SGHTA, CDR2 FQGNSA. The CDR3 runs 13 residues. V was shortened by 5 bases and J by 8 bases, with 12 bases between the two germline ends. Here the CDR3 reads CASSPDFTGELFF. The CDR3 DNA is TGTGCCAGCAGCCCCGACTTTACGGGGGAGCTGTTTTTT.

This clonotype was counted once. The CDR3: CASSQLGRGNEKLFF. DNA for the CDR3: TGTGCCAGCAGCCAGCTAGGGCGGGGAAATGAAAAACTGTTTTTT. The V and J genes are TRBV2 and TRBJ1-4, with unresolved D. Germline CDR1 SNHLY, CDR2 FYNNEI. The CDR3 consists of 15 residues. The V end lost 6 bases, the J end lost 5 bases, and 16 bases lay between the germline ends.

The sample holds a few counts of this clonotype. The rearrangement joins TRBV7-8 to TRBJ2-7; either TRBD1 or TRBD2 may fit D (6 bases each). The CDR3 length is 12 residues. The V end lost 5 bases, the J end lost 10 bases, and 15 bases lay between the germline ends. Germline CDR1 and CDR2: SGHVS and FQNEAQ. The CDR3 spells CASSPRGPNQYF. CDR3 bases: TGTGCCAGCAGCCCCCGGGGGCCGAATCAGTACTTC.

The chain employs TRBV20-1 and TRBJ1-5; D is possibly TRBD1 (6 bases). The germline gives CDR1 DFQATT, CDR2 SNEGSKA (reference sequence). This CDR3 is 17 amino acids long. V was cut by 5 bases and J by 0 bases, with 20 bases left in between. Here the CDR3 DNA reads TGCAGTGCTCCCCTTGGGGGGGGCCGTTATAGCAATCAGCCCCAGCATTTT. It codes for CSAPLGGGRYSNQPQHF.

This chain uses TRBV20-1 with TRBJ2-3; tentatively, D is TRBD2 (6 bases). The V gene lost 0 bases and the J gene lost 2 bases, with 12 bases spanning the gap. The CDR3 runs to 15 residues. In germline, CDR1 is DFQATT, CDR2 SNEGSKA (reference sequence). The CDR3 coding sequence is TGCAGTGCTAGAGATATGGGGGGAAACACAGATACGCAGTATTTT. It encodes CSARDMGGNTDTQYF.

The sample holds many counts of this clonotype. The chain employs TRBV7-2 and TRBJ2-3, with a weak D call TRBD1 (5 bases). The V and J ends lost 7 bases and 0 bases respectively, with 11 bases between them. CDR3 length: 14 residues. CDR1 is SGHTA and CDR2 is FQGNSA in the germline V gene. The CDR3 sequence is CASTVRGSTDTQYF. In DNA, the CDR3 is TGTGCCAGCACCGTAAGGGGTAGCACAGATACGCAGTATTTT. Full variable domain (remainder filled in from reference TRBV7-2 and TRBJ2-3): GAGVSQSPSNKVTEKGKDVELRCDPISGHTALYWYRQSLGQGLEFLIYFQGNSAPDKSGLPSDRFSAERTGGSVSTLTIQRTQQEDSAVYLCASTVRGSTDTQYFGPGTRLTVL.

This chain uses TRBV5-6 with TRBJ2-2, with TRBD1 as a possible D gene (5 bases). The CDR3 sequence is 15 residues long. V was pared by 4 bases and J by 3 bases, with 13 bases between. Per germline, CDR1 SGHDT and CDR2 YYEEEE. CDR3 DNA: TGTGCCAGCAGCCTAACCGACAGATACACCGGGGAGCTGTTTTTT. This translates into CASSLTDRYTGELFF.

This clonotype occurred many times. The CDR3 sequence: CASSHRGQPQHF. The CDR3 DNA sequence: TGTGCCAGCAGCCACCGTGGGCAGCCCCAGCATTTT. The chain couples TRBV7-2 to TRBJ1-5; D is unclear. Germline V gene lookup returns CDR1 SGHTA and CDR2 FQGNSA. The CDR3 extends over 12 amino acids. V was pared by 5 bases and J by 7 bases, with 9 bases between.

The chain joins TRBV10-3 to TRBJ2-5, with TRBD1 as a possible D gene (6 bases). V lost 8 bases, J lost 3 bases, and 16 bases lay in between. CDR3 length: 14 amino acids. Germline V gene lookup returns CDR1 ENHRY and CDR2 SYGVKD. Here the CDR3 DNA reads TGTGCCATCCGCCAATCGACAGGCGAAGAGACCCAGTACTTC. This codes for CAIRQSTGEETQYF.

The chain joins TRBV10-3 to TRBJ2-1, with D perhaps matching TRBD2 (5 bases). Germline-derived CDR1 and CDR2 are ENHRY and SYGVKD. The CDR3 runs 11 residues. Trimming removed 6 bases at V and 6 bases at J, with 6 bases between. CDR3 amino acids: CAIRRGNEQFF. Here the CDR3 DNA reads TGTGCCATCAGACGGGGCAATGAGCAGTTCTTC.

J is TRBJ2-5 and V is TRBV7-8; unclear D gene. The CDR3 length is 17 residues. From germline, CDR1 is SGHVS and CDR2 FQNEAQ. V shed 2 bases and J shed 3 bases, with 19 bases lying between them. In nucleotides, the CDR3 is TGTGCCAGCAGCTTATTTTACGACGGGCCCAAGGAAGAGACCCAGTACTTC. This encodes CASSLFYDGPKEETQYF.